This TCR beta chain was profiled in a study of shared clonotypes between healthy human individuals. The study, taken as a whole, reports: Rarefaction showed that sequencing of sorted subsets was incomplete (despite large depth). An effect of sequencing depth on clonotype sharing among donors was expected.

To note about this clone: Its matching antigen is unknown.

The sorted-subset replicate PCRs were given around 0.2 ug DNA, which is around 29,000 T cell genomes. Here immunoSEQ multiplex PCR was the method, and the copy in TCRdb shows in-frame clones only, minus some. The table shows over 850,000 clones, with around three quarters occurring only once. Germline V gene lookup returns CDR1 SGDLS and CDR2 YYNGEE. CDR3 length: 14 amino acids. Trimming took 0 bases from V and 5 from J, leaving 11 bases between them. Negatively enriched CD4+ T cells were divided by CD45RA into naive and memory. Sequencing input: memory CD4+ T cells from PBMCs. Noted subset: CD45RA-negative fraction. This TCR was recovered from a young man in good health. Some clones in this sample may be carry-over from other donors' samples. J is TRBJ1-1 and V is TRBV9; D remains ambiguous. This CDR3 is CASSVGQPGTEAFF. Here the CDR3 DNA reads TGTGCCAGCAGCGTAGGTCAGCCGGGGACTGAAGCTTTCTTT.